Below, 32 T cell receptor beta chains from the same sample are listed, as sequenced in a study of siplizumab effects on memory and regulatory T cells. This table comes from immunoSEQ multiplex PCR, and its TCRdb copy is limited to in-frame clones, with some not included. The sample carries about 100,000 clones, 92% recorded once. Sequencing was carried out using CD4+ T cells sorted from blood. The source of these receptors is a human donor in good health.

This clone was recorded only once. The V and J genes are TRBV10-3 and TRBJ2-7, with D hard to call. V lost 6 bases and J 6 bases, leaving 12 bases between the germline ends. The germline V gene has CDR1 ENHRY and CDR2 SYGVKD. This CDR3 comprises 12 residues. This CDR3 reads CAIRSGAGEQYF. The CDR3 region has the DNA TGTGCCATCAGGTCCGGTGCCGGCGAGCAGTACTTC.

The chain carries TRBV5-5 and TRBJ1-1; D is uncertain. The CDR3 is 14 amino acids. Germline-derived CDR1 and CDR2 are SGHKS and YYEKEE (reference sequence). V was clipped by 0 bases and J by 3 bases, with 9 bases between them. The CDR3 reads CASSLGGGDTEAFF. The CDR3 DNA reads TGTGCCAGCAGCTTGGGCGGCGGAGACACTGAAGCTTTCTTT.

Comment on this clone: Its ends do not fully match the called genes, so a read error is possible. This rearrangement joins TRBV2 to TRBJ2-1; 8 bases agree with TRBD2. Germline V CDR1 and CDR2: SNHLY, FYNNEI. CDR3 length: 16 amino acids. This chain's CDR3 is CASLSVSGKTYNEQFF. The CDR3 nucleotides read TGTGCCAGCCTCTCAGTTAGCGGGAAAACCTATAATGAGCAGTTCTTC.

The chain is built from TRBV5-4 and TRBJ1-5; 7 bases fit TRBD1. With 2 bases clipped from V and 2 bases from J, the junction kept 4 bases outside the gene matches. This CDR3 contains 15 residues. Germline values: CDR1 SGHNT, CDR2 YYREEE (reference sequence). The CDR3 nucleotides are TGTGCCAGCAGCTTACGGGACAGCGGCAATCAGCCCCAGCATTTT. Translation: CASSLRDSGNQPQHF. Combining the CDR3 with reference TRBV5-4 and TRBJ1-5 gives the whole variable domain ETGVTQSPTHLIKTRGQQVTLRCSSQSGHNTVSWYQQALGQGPQFIFQYYREEENGRGNFPPRFSGLQFPNYSSELNVNALELDDSALYLCASSLRDSGNQPQHFGDGTRLSIL.

This clone was recorded only once. The rearrangement joins TRBV6-5 to TRBJ2-2; 8 bases line up with TRBD2. J gave up 4 bases and V 8 bases, and 9 bases lay outside the gene matches. CDR1 is MNHEY, CDR2 SVGAGI, per germline. This CDR3 has 15 residues. The CDR3 region is CASAAGDGFTGELFF. The CDR3 DNA follows: TGTGCCAGCGCAGCGGGAGACGGGTTCACCGGGGAGCTGTTTTTT.

The V gene is TRBV5-1, the J gene TRBJ1-1, with TRBD1 matching 8 bases. V lost 8 bases and J lost 4; bases outside the gene matches: 10. The CDR3 runs 14 residues. Germline V gene lookup returns CDR1 SGHRS and CDR2 YFSETQ. The CDR3 is CASSVTGEGTEAFF. In nucleotides, the CDR3 is TGCGCCAGTTCCGTGACAGGGGAGGGCACTGAAGCTTTCTTT.

The V gene is TRBV27, the J gene TRBJ2-1; 14 nucleotides match TRBD2. Per the germline V gene, CDR1 is MNHEY and CDR2 is SMNVEV (reference sequence). V trimming: 6 bases; J trimming: 6 bases; junction bases outside the gene matches: 7. CDR3 length: 16 residues. The CDR3 nucleotides are TGTGCCAGCAGGGGACTAGCGGGAGTTCGGTCCAATGAGCAGTTCTTC. Translation gives CASRGLAGVRSNEQFF.

This rearrangement joins TRBV28 to TRBJ2-6; D call uncertain. Looked up from germline, CDR1 is MDHEN and CDR2 is SYDVKM. The CDR3 is 17 residues long. The V end lost 7 bases, the J end lost 2 bases, and 18 bases lay between the germline ends. The CDR3 here is CASTYGRFLTGANVLTF. CDR3 nucleotides: TGTGCCAGCACCTACGGGCGGTTTCTTACTGGGGCCAACGTCCTGACTTTC. The full variable domain, in which reference TRBV28 and TRBJ2-6 provide the parts outside the CDR3, is DVKVTQSSRYLVKRTGEKVFLECVQDMDHENMFWYRQDPGLGLRLIYFSYDVKMKEKGDIPEGYSVSREKKERFSLILESASTNQTSMYLCASTYGRFLTGANVLTFGAGSRLTVL.

The chain employs TRBV19 and TRBJ1-5; D is unclear. CDR3 length: 13 amino acids. The V end lost 5 bases, the J end lost 2 bases, and 7 bases lay between the germline ends. The germline CDR1 and CDR2 sequences are LNHDA and SQIVND (reference sequence). The CDR3: CASSPGGNQPQHF. The CDR3 bases are TGTGCCAGTAGTCCTGGGGGCAATCAGCCCCAGCATTTT.

The rearrangement links TRBV6-5 to TRBJ2-7; TRBD2 matches at 14 bases. With V trimmed by 2 bases and J by 7 bases, 7 bases remained unmatched. The CDR3 length is 16 residues. Germline V CDR1 and CDR2: MNHEY, SVGAGI. The CDR3 DNA reads TGTGCCAGCAGTTACGACGGACTAGCGGGAGGTCGGGAGCAGTACTTC. It is translated as CASSYDGLAGGREQYF.

The genes are TRBV11-2 and TRBJ2-5; 12 bases line up with TRBD2. This CDR3 comprises 17 residues. The V gene end was trimmed by 0 bases and the J gene end by 4 bases; junction bases not matched to a gene: 6. CDR1 is SGHAT and CDR2 is FQNNGV in the germline V gene. This chain's CDR3 is CASSLDNELAGGETQYF. DNA of the CDR3: TGTGCCAGCAGCTTAGATAACGAACTAGCGGGGGGAGAGACCCAGTACTTC.

J is TRBJ1-2 and V is TRBV28; TRBD1 might be the D (5 bases). V lost 6 bases to trimming and J lost 13 bases, with 18 bases between them. The V gene's germline CDR1 is MDHEN and CDR2 SYDVKM. The CDR3 extends over 12 amino acids. The DNA of the CDR3 is TGTGCCAGCAGGGATCCGGGGCTGATATCCACCTTC. Translation: CASRDPGLISTF.

The chain is built from TRBV5-6 and TRBJ1-4; 8 bases align to TRBD1. The junction had 8 bases not matched to a gene; V was cut back by 3 bases and J by 7 bases. The CDR3 is made up of 15 amino acids. Germline V gene lookup returns CDR1 SGHDT and CDR2 YYEEEE. Here the CDR3 reads CASSYRTGLIEKLFF. CDR3 DNA sequence: TGTGCCAGCAGCTACCGGACAGGGTTAATTGAAAAACTGTTTTTT.

This chain joins TRBV6-5 and TRBJ2-1; D gene uncertain. The CDR3 contains 13 residues. V was trimmed by 4 bases and J by 6 bases, leaving 10 bases between them. Germline assignment: CDR1 MNHEY and CDR2 SVGAGI. The CDR3 loop reads CASSLSRTNEQFF. The CDR3 region has the DNA TGTGCCAGCAGTTTGTCCCGGACCAATGAGCAGTTCTTC.

The chain employs TRBV19 and TRBJ2-1; D is undetermined. The CDR3 covers 14 residues. V was clipped by 9 bases and J by 5 bases, with 17 bases between them. Germline CDR1 and CDR2: LNHDA and SQIVND (reference sequence). For the CDR3, the DNA is TGTGCCAGCGGTGGGGTTCTATGGGACAATGAGCAGTTCTTC. Amino acid sequence: CASGGVLWDNEQFF.

This chain links TRBV6-1 with TRBJ2-3; no clear D gene. V dropped 3 bases and J dropped 3 bases, with 10 bases sitting between them. The CDR3 loop spans 14 amino acids. The germline V gene encodes CDR1 MNHNS and CDR2 SASEGT. Here the CDR3 DNA reads TGTGCCAGCAGTGAGCACTTAGGGACAGATACGCAGTATTTT. Its protein is CASSEHLGTDTQYF.

For the CDR3, the DNA is TGTGCCAGCAGCCTCCTGACGCAGATGAACACTGAAGCTTTCTTT. It specifies CASSLLTQMNTEAFF. This chain connects TRBV28 to TRBJ1-1; D unclear. Trimming took off 6 bases at V and 0 bases at J, with 14 bases between the two ends. The CDR3 is made up of 15 amino acids. Germline CDR1 is MDHEN and CDR2 is SYDVKM. The entire variable domain, with the rest obtained from reference TRBV28 and TRBJ1-1, is as follows: DVKVTQSSRYLVKRTGEKVFLECVQDMDHENMFWYRQDPGLGLRLIYFSYDVKMKEKGDIPEGYSVSREKKERFSLILESASTNQTSMYLCASSLLTQMNTEAFFGQGTRLTVV.

This clone was detected only once. The chain employs TRBV4-2 and TRBJ1-2; D gene ambiguous. The CDR3 is made up of 16 amino acids. Trimming left V 0 bases short and J 5 bases short, with 16 bases between. Germline loops: CDR1 LGHNA, CDR2 YNFKEQ. CDR3 coding DNA: TGTGCCAGCAGCCAAGATTTGGGCCCCAATGGGTATGGCTACACCTTC. Its translation is CASSQDLGPNGYGYTF.

V gene TRBV4-1 combines with J gene TRBJ1-5; D is unclear. The CDR3 is 15 amino acids. Germline V gene data show CDR1 as MGHRA and CDR2 as YSYEKL. V was pared by 1 base and J by 2 bases, with 9 bases between. The CDR3 coding sequence is TGCGCCAGCAGCCAAGGTGTTTTAGGCAATCAGCCCCAGCATTTT. Encoded protein: CASSQGVLGNQPQHF.

Only one count was recorded for this clone. One end of the junction varies from germline; a read error may be responsible. This chain links TRBV29-1 with TRBJ2-7; D is unclear. The germline V gene encodes CDR1 SQVTM and CDR2 ANQGSEA. This CDR3 contains 14 residues. CDR3 DNA sequence: TGCAGCGTTGAAGATCCCGACGGAGCCTATGAGCAGTACTTC. The encoded protein is CSVEDPDGAYEQYF.

This rearrangement joins TRBV6-5 to TRBJ1-1; D may be TRBD1 (5 bases). Trimming cost V 4 bases and J 11 bases, with 23 bases left between them. This CDR3 is 15 amino acids long. Germline-derived CDR1 and CDR2 are MNHEY and SVGAGI. The DNA for the CDR3 is TGTGCCAGCAGTTCAGTTGGGACGGGGGTTAAAATTGCTTTCTTT. Protein product: CASSSVGTGVKIAFF.

The rearrangement links TRBV5-6 to TRBJ1-2; 7 nucleotides agree with TRBD1. Trimming at V came to 2 bases and at J to 3 bases, leaving 7 bases not matched to a gene. This CDR3 contains 15 residues. Germline V gene lookup returns CDR1 SGHDT and CDR2 YYEEEE. The CDR3 protein is CASSLPLDRYYGYTF. The CDR3 DNA reads TGTGCCAGCAGCTTACCCCTGGACAGGTACTATGGCTACACCTTC.

This clone was counted only a few times. This chain joins TRBV27 and TRBJ2-5, with 8 bases lining up with TRBD2. Germline V gene data show CDR1 as MNHEY and CDR2 as SMNVEV (reference sequence). This CDR3 is 15 amino acids long. The J segment lost 2 bases and the V segment lost 10 bases, leaving 12 bases of the junction unmatched. The CDR3 DNA follows: TGTGCCATCCCCCAAAAGCCTAGCGGGCAAGAGACCCAGTACTTC. Amino acids: CAIPQKPSGQETQYF.

The V gene is TRBV5-6, the J gene TRBJ1-5; D call uncertain. CDR1 is SGHDT and CDR2 is YYEEEE in the germline V gene. With 2 bases removed from V and 1 base from J, the gap between germline ends came to 13 bases. There are 16 residues in the CDR3. The CDR3 loop reads CASSLLGGMSNQPQHF. For the CDR3, the DNA is TGTGCCAGCAGCTTACTAGGAGGGATGAGCAATCAGCCCCAGCATTTT.

The chain is built from TRBV14 and TRBJ2-4; D not resolved. Per the germline V gene, CDR1 is SGHDN and CDR2 is FVKESK. Trimming took 4 bases from V and 4 from J, leaving 8 bases between them. This CDR3 has 13 residues. Here the CDR3 reads CASSRGRKNIQYF. Here the CDR3 DNA reads TGTGCCAGCAGCCGAGGCCGTAAAAACATTCAGTACTTC.

The chain uses TRBV28 and TRBJ1-5, with a tentative D call TRBD1 (5 bases). The CDR3 spans 15 residues. From germline, CDR1 is MDHEN and CDR2 SYDVKM. Trimming pared 2 bases from V and 2 bases from J, leaving 10 bases between. The chain's CDR3 is CASSLTGRRNQPQHF. The CDR3 coding sequence is TGTGCCAGCAGTTTAACGGGACGGCGCAATCAGCCCCAGCATTTT.

Concerning this clone itself: This specimen includes other DNA sequences encoding the same CDR3. The chain carries TRBV5-1 and TRBJ2-5, with D uncertain. The length of the CDR3 is 11 residues. Trimming stripped 2 bases from V and 3 bases from J, with 2 bases between. Per germline, CDR1 SGHRS and CDR2 YFSETQ. The CDR3 loop is CASSLKETQYF. In DNA, the CDR3 is TGCGCCAGCAGCTTAAAAGAGACCCAGTACTTC.

The gene calls are TRBV25-1 and TRBJ2-6, with D possibly being TRBD2 (5 bases). This CDR3 region has 15 residues. From germline, CDR1 is MGHDK and CDR2 SYGVNS. V gave up 1 base and J gave up 2 bases, with 6 bases separating them. This chain's CDR3 is CASSEWGAGANVLTF. CDR3 nucleotides: TGTGCCAGCAGTGAATGGGGAGCTGGGGCCAACGTCCTGACTTTC. Filled out from reference TRBV25-1 and TRBJ2-6, the complete variable domain reads EADIYQTPRYLVIGTGKKITLECSQTMGHDKMYWYQQDPGMELHLIHYSYGVNSTEKGDLSSESTVSRIRTEHFPLTLESARPSHTSQYLCASSEWGAGANVLTFGAGSRLTVL.

V gene TRBV11-2 combines with J gene TRBJ2-7; TRBD2 aligns across 14 bases. The CDR3 runs to 18 residues. CDR1 is SGHAT and CDR2 is FQNNGV in the germline V gene. Trimming removed 5 bases from V and 2 bases from J; junction bases left unmatched: 11. Written as DNA, the CDR3 is TGTGCCAGCAGCCGCGCGGGACTAGCGGGAGCCATGACCTACGAGCAGTACTTC. Its protein is CASSRAGLAGAMTYEQYF.

J is TRBJ1-6 and V is TRBV6-6, with a weak D call TRBD1 (5 bases). Between the trimmed V and J ends, which lost 8 bases and 14 bases, there was a span of 19 bases. Germline V gene lookup returns CDR1 MNHNY and CDR2 SVGAGI (reference sequence). The CDR3 length is 13 residues. The CDR3 sequence is CASGGSTGSTLHF. In DNA, the CDR3 is TGTGCCAGCGGGGGTTCGACGGGGAGCACCCTCCACTTT.

The chain is built from TRBV30 and TRBJ2-2, with TRBD2 as a possible D gene (5 bases). The CDR3 extends over 15 amino acids. Germline V gives CDR1 GTSNPN, CDR2 SVGIG (reference sequence). V lost 4 bases, J lost 0 bases, and 12 bases lay in between. CDR3 sequence reads: CAWKSAGTNTGELFF. The DNA of the CDR3 is TGTGCCTGGAAGTCCGCCGGGACGAACACCGGGGAGCTGTTTTTT.

V and J are TRBV28 and TRBJ2-5, with 10 bases fitting TRBD1. Germline-derived CDR1 and CDR2 are MDHEN and SYDVKM. This CDR3 is built from 15 residues. Losses at the gene ends were 6 bases for V and 2 bases for J; bases not matched to a gene: 6. This CDR3 reads CASSPTGQGQETQYF. The CDR3 region has the DNA TGTGCCAGCAGCCCAACGGGACAGGGGCAAGAGACCCAGTACTTC.